One sample yielded the 21 T cell receptor beta chains listed below, sequenced in a study of blood T cell repertoires in COVID-19. Only in-frame clones appear in the TCRdb table, and some are missing; sequencing was by immunoSEQ multiplex PCR. The sample has a few hundred thousand clones, over 80% seen once. Sequencing was performed on PBMCs or T cells enriched from blood (not recorded which). These receptors came from a woman aged 40 to 55 who had recovered from COVID-19.

This clone was found once. The chain uses TRBV27 and TRBJ2-3, with D possibly TRBD2 on 6 matching bases. Trimming stripped 7 bases from V and 2 bases from J, with 13 bases between. CDR1 and CDR2 from the germline V gene are MNHEY and SMNVEV (reference sequence). The CDR3 has 14 amino acids. CDR3 in DNA: TGTGCCAGCATTGATAGCGGAGTCACAGATACGCAGTATTTT. Its translation is CASIDSGVTDTQYF.

V gene TRBV5-3 combines with J gene TRBJ2-7, with D hard to call. TRBV5-3 belongs to the ORF category, with a function that is uncertain. This CDR3 spans 17 amino acids. The ends were cut back, 0 bases at V and 2 bases at J, with 18 bases in the middle. The CDR3 spells CARSLGRRAQCPYEQYV. The CDR3 DNA reads TGTGCCAGAAGCTTGGGTAGGCGCGCACAGTGCCCCTACGAGCAGTACGTC.

The chain is built from TRBV24-1 and TRBJ1-2; TRBD1 agrees at 9 bases. Germline V gene lookup returns CDR1 KGHDR and CDR2 SFDVKD. V trimming: 1 base; J trimming: 6 bases; junction bases outside the gene matches: 2. CDR3 length: 14 amino acids. The CDR3 nucleotides are TGTGCCACCAGTGATTTACAGGGGGCGAATGGCTACACCTTC. It translates to CATSDLQGANGYTF.

In its sample, this clone was seen once. The chain recombines TRBV6-6 with TRBJ1-2; D gene unclear. V was pared by 5 bases and J by 3 bases, with 7 bases between. The V gene's germline CDR1 is MNHNY and CDR2 SVGAGI (reference sequence). CDR3 length: 12 residues. The CDR3 region has the DNA TGTGCCAGCAGTGGGAGAGACTATGGCTACACCTTC. Translation: CASSGRDYGYTF.

The rearrangement joins TRBV11-3 to TRBJ2-1; TRBD2 matches 16 bases. The CDR3 is made up of 19 amino acids. CDR1 is SGHNT, CDR2 YENEEA, per germline. V lost 5 bases and J lost 6; bases outside the gene matches: 13. The CDR3 spells CASSPSTGTSGRAFNEQFF. The DNA of the CDR3 is TGTGCCAGCAGCCCTTCAACCGGGACTAGCGGGAGGGCCTTCAATGAGCAGTTCTTC.

The rearrangement uses TRBV2 and TRBJ1-4, with D tentatively TRBD1 (5 bases). The CDR3 has 17 residues. Germline CDR1 SNHLY, CDR2 FYNNEI. The V end was cut by 2 bases, the J end by 0 bases, with 13 bases between. The DNA of the CDR3 is TGTGCCAGCAGTGAATGGAGGGGCGGGGCAACTAATGAAAAACTGTTTTTT. Residues: CASSEWRGGATNEKLFF.

This sequence joins TRBV4-3 and TRBJ2-2; the D is unclear. V gave up 2 bases and J gave up 8 bases, with 9 bases separating them. This CDR3 has 13 residues. The V gene's germline CDR1 is LGHNA and CDR2 YSLEER. For the CDR3, the DNA is TGCGCCAGCAGCCAACTCCCGGGTGGGGAGCTGTTTTTT. Its translation: CASSQLPGGELFF.

This rearrangement joins TRBV15 to TRBJ1-6; no firm D call. Germline V gene sequence: CDR1 LNHNV, CDR2 YYDKDF (reference sequence). This CDR3 has 16 residues. V was trimmed by 3 bases and J by 6 bases, leaving 15 bases between them. CDR3 in amino acids: CATSRGGTAPNSPLHF. As DNA, the CDR3 is TGTGCCACCAGCAGGGGAGGAACAGCCCCTAATTCACCCCTCCACTTT.

The V gene is TRBV5-5, the J gene TRBJ2-7; TRBD1 is a possible D gene (6 bases). This CDR3 has 13 amino acids. Germline CDR1 is SGHKS and CDR2 is YYEKEE (reference sequence). Trimming shortened V by 0 bases and J by 3 bases, and 7 bases separated the two germline ends. Here the CDR3 reads CASSLGGHYEQYF. The CDR3, as DNA: TGTGCCAGCAGCTTGGGGGGACACTACGAGCAGTACTTC.

This rearrangement joins TRBV28 to TRBJ1-5; no definite D call. Germline V lookup: CDR1 MDHEN, CDR2 SYDVKM. The V end lost 3 bases, the J end lost 6 bases, and 12 bases lay between the germline ends. The CDR3 extends over 14 amino acids. CDR3 region: CASSFGGLGQPQHF. Written as DNA, the CDR3 is TGTGCCAGCAGTTTCGGCGGGCTGGGTCAGCCCCAGCATTTT.

The chain recombines TRBV11-2 with TRBJ1-2, with TRBD1 matching over 9 bases. This CDR3 comprises 15 residues. Trimming took 5 bases from V and 3 from J; bases not matched to a gene: 7. Germline V gene data show CDR1 as SGHAT and CDR2 as FQNNGV. CDR3 amino acids: CASSLRTGAHYGYTF. In nucleotides, the CDR3 is TGTGCCAGCAGCCTCAGGACAGGGGCACACTATGGCTACACCTTC. The variable domain in full, completed from reference TRBV11-2 and TRBJ1-2, reads EAGVAQSPRYKIIEKRQSVAFWCNPISGHATLYWYQQILGQGPKLLIQFQNNGVVDDSQLPKDRFSAERLKGVDSTLKIQPAKLEDSAVYLCASSLRTGAHYGYTFGSGTRLTVV.

The J gene is TRBJ2-2, the V gene TRBV18; 9 bases align to TRBD2. Germline CDR1 KGHSH, CDR2 LQKENI. Trimming removed 8 bases from V and 1 base from J; junction bases left unmatched: 8. CDR3 length: 16 residues. CDR3: CASPKLAGQNTGELFF. The CDR3 DNA follows: TGTGCCAGCCCAAAACTAGCGGGCCAGAACACCGGGGAGCTGTTTTTT.

The chain uses TRBV5-1 and TRBJ1-4, with unresolved D. Germline-derived CDR1 and CDR2 are SGHRS and YFSETQ. The CDR3 runs to 14 residues. The ends were cut back, 3 bases at V and 3 bases at J, with 9 bases in the middle. The chain's CDR3 is CASSYEGSNEKLFF. The CDR3 nucleotides are TGCGCCAGCAGCTACGAGGGTTCTAATGAAAAACTGTTTTTT.

This chain links TRBV11-2 with TRBJ2-1, with D unclear. CDR3 length equals 16 residues. CDR1 SGHAT and CDR2 FQNNGV come from the germline V gene. Trimming cost V 5 bases and J 6 bases, with 20 bases left between them. This CDR3 reads CASSPVRSVYPNEQFF. CDR3 nucleotide sequence: TGTGCCAGCAGCCCCGTGAGGTCCGTTTACCCCAATGAGCAGTTCTTC.

The chain carries TRBV18 and TRBJ1-2; the D gene is possibly TRBD1 (5 bases). Germline CDR1 reads KGHSH; CDR2 reads LQKENI. Trimming removed 2 bases from V and 4 bases from J, with 17 bases in between. There are 16 residues in the CDR3. CDR3 sequence (DNA): TGTGCCAGCTCACCAAGCGTGGCTCAGGGCGCCTATGGCTACACCTTC. It specifies CASSPSVAQGAYGYTF.

This clone showed up just once. This sequence joins TRBV19 and TRBJ2-2; 7 nucleotides agree with TRBD2. V gave up 5 bases and J gave up 7 bases; unmatched junction bases: 7. Germline-derived CDR1 and CDR2 are LNHDA and SQIVND (reference sequence). The CDR3 consists of 14 residues. CDR3 amino acids: CASSPSGTIGELFF. The CDR3 coding sequence is TGTGCCAGTAGTCCAAGCGGGACCATCGGGGAGCTGTTTTTT.

V and J are TRBV7-2 and TRBJ2-2; 10 bases match TRBD2. Trimming took 5 bases from V and 5 from J; bases not matched to a gene: 8. CDR1 is SGHTA and CDR2 is FQGNSA in the germline V gene. This CDR3 spans 16 amino acids. This CDR3 is CASSGPGLAATGELFF. DNA for the CDR3: TGTGCCAGCAGCGGCCCCGGACTAGCGGCTACCGGGGAGCTGTTTTTT.

The V call is TRBV6-5, the J call TRBJ1-1, with TRBD1 as a possible D gene (6 bases). V was pared by 6 bases and J by 8 bases, with 16 bases between. The germline V gene encodes CDR1 MNHEY and CDR2 SVGAGI. This CDR3 has 13 amino acids. The CDR3 sequence: CASRSGGLLEAFF. The CDR3 nucleotides are TGTGCCAGCAGGTCGGGGGGCCTGTTAGAAGCTTTCTTT.

In the case of this clone: The same CDR3 arises from other DNA sequences in this sample as well. The rearrangement uses TRBV10-3 and TRBJ1-2, with TRBD1 as a possible D gene (6 bases). Trimming stripped 4 bases from V and 2 bases from J, with 8 bases between. CDR1 ENHRY and CDR2 SYGVKD come from the germline V gene. This CDR3 has 13 amino acids. The CDR3 sequence: CAISVQGNYGYTF. In nucleotides, the CDR3 is TGTGCCATCAGTGTTCAGGGGAACTATGGCTACACCTTC.

J is TRBJ1-2 and V is TRBV7-2, with 9 bases matching TRBD1. The CDR3 contains 14 residues. The trim removed 7 bases at V and 4 bases at J, leaving 7 bases unmatched. Germline CDR1 is SGHTA and CDR2 is FQGNSA. The CDR3 protein is CASTPGQGFYGYTF. The DNA for the CDR3 is TGTGCCAGCACCCCGGGACAGGGCTTCTATGGCTACACCTTC.

This chain uses TRBV19 with TRBJ2-1; 8 nucleotides agree with TRBD2. The trim removed 5 bases at V and 6 bases at J, leaving 12 bases unmatched. The CDR3 sequence is 16 residues long. Germline V gene data show CDR1 as LNHDA and CDR2 as SQIVND (reference sequence). The CDR3 protein is CASSPYGGRWGNEQFF. The CDR3 nucleotides read TGTGCCAGTAGTCCCTATGGCGGGAGGTGGGGCAATGAGCAGTTCTTC.